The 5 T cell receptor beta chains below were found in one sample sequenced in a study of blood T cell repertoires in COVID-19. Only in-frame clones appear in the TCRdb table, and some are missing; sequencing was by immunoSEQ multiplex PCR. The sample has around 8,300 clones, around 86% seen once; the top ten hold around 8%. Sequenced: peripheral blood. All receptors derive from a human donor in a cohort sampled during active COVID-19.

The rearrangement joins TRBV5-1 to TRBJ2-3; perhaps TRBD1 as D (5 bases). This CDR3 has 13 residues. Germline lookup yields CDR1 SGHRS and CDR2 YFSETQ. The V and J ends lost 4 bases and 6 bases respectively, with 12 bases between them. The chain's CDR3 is CASSGAGQDTQYF. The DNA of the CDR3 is TGCGCCAGCAGCGGGGCCGGGCAGGATACGCAGTATTTT.

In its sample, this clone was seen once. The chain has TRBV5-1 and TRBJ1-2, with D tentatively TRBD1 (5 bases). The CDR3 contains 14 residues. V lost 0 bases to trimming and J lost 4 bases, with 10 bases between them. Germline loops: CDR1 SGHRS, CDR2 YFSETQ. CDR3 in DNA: TGCGCCAGCAGCTTGGATGGTGGGGCCTATGGCTACACCTTC. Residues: CASSLDGGAYGYTF.

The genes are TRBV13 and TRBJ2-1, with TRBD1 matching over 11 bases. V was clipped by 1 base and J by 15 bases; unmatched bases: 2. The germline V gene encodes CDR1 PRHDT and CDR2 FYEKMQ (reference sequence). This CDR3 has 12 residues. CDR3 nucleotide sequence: TGTGCCAGCAGCTTAGAGGGACAGGGGGTGTTCTTC. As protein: CASSLEGQGVFF. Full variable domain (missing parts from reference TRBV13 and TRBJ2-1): AAGVIQSPRHLIKEKRETATLKCYPIPRHDTVYWYQQGPGQDPQFLISFYEKMQSDKGSIPDRFSAQQFSDYHSELNMSSLELGDSALYFCASSLEGQGVFFGPGTRLTVL.

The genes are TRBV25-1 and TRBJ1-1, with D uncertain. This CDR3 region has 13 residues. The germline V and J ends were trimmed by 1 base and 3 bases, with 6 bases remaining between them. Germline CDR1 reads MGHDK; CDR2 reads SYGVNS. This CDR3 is CASSELDYTEAFF. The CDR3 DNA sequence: TGTGCCAGCAGTGAATTGGACTACACTGAAGCTTTCTTT.

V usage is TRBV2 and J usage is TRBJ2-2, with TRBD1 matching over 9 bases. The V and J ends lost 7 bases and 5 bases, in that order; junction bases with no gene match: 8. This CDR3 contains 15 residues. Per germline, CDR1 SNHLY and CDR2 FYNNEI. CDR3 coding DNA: TGTGCCAGCAAGCTACAGGGGGCGAGGACCGGGGAGCTGTTTTTT. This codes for CASKLQGARTGELFF. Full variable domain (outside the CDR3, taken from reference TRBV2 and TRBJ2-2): EPEVTQTPSHQVTQMGQEVILRCVPISNHLYFYWYRQILGQKVEFLVSFYNNEISEKSEIFDDQFSVERPDGSNFTLKIRSTKLEDSAMYFCASKLQGARTGELFFGEGSRLTVL.